This entry is about one T cell receptor beta chain. Using immunoSEQ multiplex PCR, the repertoire was profiled, and TCRdb retains in-frame clones only, with some absent. The sample holds 400,000 to 500,000 clones, 89% seen once. Unmatched junction bases numbered 5, after V lost 11 bases and J lost 1 base. The CDR3 is 13 residues long. CDR1 MNHEY and CDR2 SVGAGI come from the germline V gene. This specimen belongs to a study of Ad26.COV2.S vaccination and SARS-CoV-2 variants. The treatment denotes: some 19 received Ad26.COV2.S at low or high dose, single or two shots; 5 received placebo; per-sample allocation not given. Specimen acquisition occurred on day 63 following the initial vaccine or placebo injection. Recruitment in Boston yielded a donor of adult age, 18-55 years. Vaccination employed an Ad26 vector expressing the Wuhan-strain SARS-CoV-2 spike.

This rearrangement joins TRBV6-5 to TRBJ2-3; 8 bases map to TRBD2. The specimen was peripheral blood, collected in a trial of Ad26.COV2.S vaccine versus placebo. The receptor was isolated from a person aged 18-60 years who received the Ad26.COV2.S COVID-19 vaccine or a placebo. The CDR3 protein is CAEARGGTDTQYF. Written as DNA, the CDR3 is TGTGCCGAAGCGCGGGGGGGCACAGATACGCAGTATTTT.